These T cell receptor beta chains were read from a single sample in a study of PD-L1 blockade in urothelial cancer. Method: immunoSEQ multiplex PCR; TCRdb's copy keeps in-frame clones and lacks some. Of some 56,000 clones in the sample, 84% are singletons; the top ten hold about 1.2%. The sequencing used PBMCs, collected around atezolizumab (anti-PD-L1) treatment. The source of these receptors is a man aged 50-60 years with urothelial cancer. Both conserved end residues are part of each CDR3. D genes are given only for firm matches. Where a row states a size, it is once, few, many or the class of an expanded clone; other rows omit it.

j_call clone_size d_call v_call cdr3_nt cdr3_aa
TRBJ1-5 . . TRBV7-9 TGTGCCAGCAGCCCCTCGGGGAGCTATCAGCCCCAGCATTTT CASSPSGSYQPQHF
TRBJ1-4 . TRBD1 TRBV30 TGTGCCTGGAGTATTTCAGGGGGCGGTGAAAAACTGTTTTTT CAWSISGGGEKLFF
TRBJ1-2 . . TRBV7-9 TGTGCCAGCAGCTTAGCGAGGGCTCAGGGCTACACCTTC CASSLARAQGYTF
TRBJ2-1 once TRBD2 TRBV5-1 TGCGCCAGCAGCCCGGGACTAGCAGCCTACAATGAGCAGTTCTTC CASSPGLAAYNEQFF
TRBJ2-6 . . TRBV5-1 TGCGCCAGCAGCTTGGCCGGGACATCCAACTCTGGGGCCAACGTCCTGACTTTC CASSLAGTSNSGANVLTF
TRBJ2-5 . TRBD2 TRBV11-2 TGTGCCAGCAGCTTCGGACTAGCGGGCACCCAGTACTTC CASSFGLAGTQYF
TRBJ2-5 . . TRBV7-2 TGTGCCAGCAGCTTGGCTAGCACGTACCAAGAGACCCAGTACTTC CASSLASTYQETQYF
TRBJ1-5 . . TRBV6-5 TGTGCCAGCAGTGGGTCAGGATGGAATCAGCCCCAGCATTTT CASSGSGWNQPQHF
TRBJ1-5 . TRBD1 TRBV7-2 TGTGCCAGCACCGACAGGGTAGGCAATCAGCCCCAGCATTTT CASTDRVGNQPQHF
TRBJ1-2 . . TRBV6-5 TGTGCCAGCAGTTACAGGGGGATTGGCTATGGCTACACCTTC CASSYRGIGYGYTF
TRBJ2-2 . . TRBV6-4 TGTGCCAGCAGTGTGGGGCCTAACACCGGGGAGCTGTTTTTT CASSVGPNTGELFF
TRBJ1-1 . . TRBV29-1 TGCAGCGCCGGTAAGAACACTGAAGCTTTCTTT CSAGKNTEAFF
TRBJ2-1 . . TRBV7-7 TGTGCCAGCAGCTTAGCAGGGAGTAACAATGAGCAGTTCTTC CASSLAGSNNEQFF
TRBJ2-5 . TRBD1 TRBV23-1 TGCGCCAGCGGAATTCGGACAGGGGTTTGTTGGAGGAAGACCCAGTACTTC CASGIRTGVCWRKTQYF
TRBJ1-4 . . TRBV19 TGTGCCAGTAGCAGCCCCGGGGGTGCAACTAATGAAAAACTGTTTTTT CASSSPGGATNEKLFF
TRBJ2-7 once TRBD1 TRBV30 TGTGCCTGGTATAGGGGGCCCTACGAGCAGTACTTC CAWYRGPYEQYF
TRBJ1-4 . TRBD1 TRBV6-1 TGTGCCAGCAGTGAAGCGCTAGGGACAGGGGTGCTTTTTAATGAAAAACTGTTTTTT CASSEALGTGVLFNEKLFF
TRBJ2-6 . TRBD2 TRBV19 TGTGCCAGTAGTACCCTAGCGGGAGGGCCCTCTGGGGCCAACGTCCTGACTTTC CASSTLAGGPSGANVLTF
TRBJ2-7 . TRBD2 TRBV19 TGTGCCACCTCCACTAGCGGGGGTCCCTACGAGCAGTACTTC CATSTSGGPYEQYF
TRBJ1-2 . . TRBV30 TGTGCCTGGAGTGTATTACTTGTTGGCTACACCTTC CAWSVLLVGYTF
TRBJ2-1 . TRBD2 TRBV9 TGTGCCAGCAGCGTAGCCCCTAGCGGGGGGGCTTATGAGCAGTTCTTC CASSVAPSGGAYEQFF
TRBJ2-4 . TRBD1 TRBV5-1 TGCGCCAGCAGCTTGGCTACAGGGGAAAACATTCAGTACTTC CASSLATGENIQYF
TRBJ1-6 . TRBD1 TRBV2 TGTGCCAGCAGTGAGGGACAGGGGGGTTCACCCCTCCACTTT CASSEGQGGSPLHF
TRBJ2-7 . TRBD2 TRBV18 TGTGCCAGCTCACCCGGACTAGCGGGAGCGGGTAGCTCCTACGAGCAGTACTTC CASSPGLAGAGSSYEQYF
TRBJ2-5 . . TRBV4-3 TGCGCCAGCAGCCAAGTTCGAGGGCCGGAAGAGACCCAGTACTTC CASSQVRGPEETQYF
TRBJ2-7 . . TRBV9 TGTGCCAGCAGCGCCTCTCTAGTCAACGAGCAGTACTTC CASSASLVNEQYF
TRBJ2-7 once TRBD2 TRBV28 TGTGCCAGCAGACACCCCGGGACTAGCGCCGAGCAGTACTTC CASRHPGTSAEQYF
TRBJ2-5 . . TRBV11-3 TGTGCCAGCAGCTTAGGACTAGGCAGCGGCGAGACCCAGTACTTC CASSLGLGSGETQYF
TRBJ2-7 . . TRBV19 TGTGCCACTGCCTTTGGGGCAAGCTCCTACGAGCAGTACTTC CATAFGASSYEQYF